This paragraph reports one T cell receptor beta chain. Its antigen is not known. This record belongs to a study of vaccination effects on CD4 cells after COVID-19. About the research overall: Post-vaccine draws lagged the second dose by a median of 72 days.

Antigen-specific CD4+ T cells were expanded (with viral peptide pools) by the ViraFEST assay ahead of sequencing. Culture lasted about 10 days before CD4+ T cell isolation. Two-dose vaccination with either BNT162b2 or mRNA-1273 was given to the participants. V shed 6 bases and J 5 bases; nucleotides not matched to a gene: 6. CDR3 length: 13 amino acids. Germline CDR1 SNHLY, CDR2 FYNNEI. Using immunoSEQ multiplex PCR, the repertoire was profiled, and TCRdb retains in-frame clones only, with some absent. The repertoire holds more than 60,000 clones, with roughly 81% as singletons. The sequence derives from a human donor who received a COVID-19 vaccine. The material was CD4+ T cells from PBMCs cultured with HCoV-229E spike peptides, obtained after COVID-19 vaccination. The chain uses TRBV2 and TRBJ1-1; 7 positions agree with TRBD1. CDR3 protein: CASRMTGSTEAFF. In DNA, the CDR3 is TGTGCCAGCAGAATGACAGGGTCTACTGAAGCTTTCTTT.